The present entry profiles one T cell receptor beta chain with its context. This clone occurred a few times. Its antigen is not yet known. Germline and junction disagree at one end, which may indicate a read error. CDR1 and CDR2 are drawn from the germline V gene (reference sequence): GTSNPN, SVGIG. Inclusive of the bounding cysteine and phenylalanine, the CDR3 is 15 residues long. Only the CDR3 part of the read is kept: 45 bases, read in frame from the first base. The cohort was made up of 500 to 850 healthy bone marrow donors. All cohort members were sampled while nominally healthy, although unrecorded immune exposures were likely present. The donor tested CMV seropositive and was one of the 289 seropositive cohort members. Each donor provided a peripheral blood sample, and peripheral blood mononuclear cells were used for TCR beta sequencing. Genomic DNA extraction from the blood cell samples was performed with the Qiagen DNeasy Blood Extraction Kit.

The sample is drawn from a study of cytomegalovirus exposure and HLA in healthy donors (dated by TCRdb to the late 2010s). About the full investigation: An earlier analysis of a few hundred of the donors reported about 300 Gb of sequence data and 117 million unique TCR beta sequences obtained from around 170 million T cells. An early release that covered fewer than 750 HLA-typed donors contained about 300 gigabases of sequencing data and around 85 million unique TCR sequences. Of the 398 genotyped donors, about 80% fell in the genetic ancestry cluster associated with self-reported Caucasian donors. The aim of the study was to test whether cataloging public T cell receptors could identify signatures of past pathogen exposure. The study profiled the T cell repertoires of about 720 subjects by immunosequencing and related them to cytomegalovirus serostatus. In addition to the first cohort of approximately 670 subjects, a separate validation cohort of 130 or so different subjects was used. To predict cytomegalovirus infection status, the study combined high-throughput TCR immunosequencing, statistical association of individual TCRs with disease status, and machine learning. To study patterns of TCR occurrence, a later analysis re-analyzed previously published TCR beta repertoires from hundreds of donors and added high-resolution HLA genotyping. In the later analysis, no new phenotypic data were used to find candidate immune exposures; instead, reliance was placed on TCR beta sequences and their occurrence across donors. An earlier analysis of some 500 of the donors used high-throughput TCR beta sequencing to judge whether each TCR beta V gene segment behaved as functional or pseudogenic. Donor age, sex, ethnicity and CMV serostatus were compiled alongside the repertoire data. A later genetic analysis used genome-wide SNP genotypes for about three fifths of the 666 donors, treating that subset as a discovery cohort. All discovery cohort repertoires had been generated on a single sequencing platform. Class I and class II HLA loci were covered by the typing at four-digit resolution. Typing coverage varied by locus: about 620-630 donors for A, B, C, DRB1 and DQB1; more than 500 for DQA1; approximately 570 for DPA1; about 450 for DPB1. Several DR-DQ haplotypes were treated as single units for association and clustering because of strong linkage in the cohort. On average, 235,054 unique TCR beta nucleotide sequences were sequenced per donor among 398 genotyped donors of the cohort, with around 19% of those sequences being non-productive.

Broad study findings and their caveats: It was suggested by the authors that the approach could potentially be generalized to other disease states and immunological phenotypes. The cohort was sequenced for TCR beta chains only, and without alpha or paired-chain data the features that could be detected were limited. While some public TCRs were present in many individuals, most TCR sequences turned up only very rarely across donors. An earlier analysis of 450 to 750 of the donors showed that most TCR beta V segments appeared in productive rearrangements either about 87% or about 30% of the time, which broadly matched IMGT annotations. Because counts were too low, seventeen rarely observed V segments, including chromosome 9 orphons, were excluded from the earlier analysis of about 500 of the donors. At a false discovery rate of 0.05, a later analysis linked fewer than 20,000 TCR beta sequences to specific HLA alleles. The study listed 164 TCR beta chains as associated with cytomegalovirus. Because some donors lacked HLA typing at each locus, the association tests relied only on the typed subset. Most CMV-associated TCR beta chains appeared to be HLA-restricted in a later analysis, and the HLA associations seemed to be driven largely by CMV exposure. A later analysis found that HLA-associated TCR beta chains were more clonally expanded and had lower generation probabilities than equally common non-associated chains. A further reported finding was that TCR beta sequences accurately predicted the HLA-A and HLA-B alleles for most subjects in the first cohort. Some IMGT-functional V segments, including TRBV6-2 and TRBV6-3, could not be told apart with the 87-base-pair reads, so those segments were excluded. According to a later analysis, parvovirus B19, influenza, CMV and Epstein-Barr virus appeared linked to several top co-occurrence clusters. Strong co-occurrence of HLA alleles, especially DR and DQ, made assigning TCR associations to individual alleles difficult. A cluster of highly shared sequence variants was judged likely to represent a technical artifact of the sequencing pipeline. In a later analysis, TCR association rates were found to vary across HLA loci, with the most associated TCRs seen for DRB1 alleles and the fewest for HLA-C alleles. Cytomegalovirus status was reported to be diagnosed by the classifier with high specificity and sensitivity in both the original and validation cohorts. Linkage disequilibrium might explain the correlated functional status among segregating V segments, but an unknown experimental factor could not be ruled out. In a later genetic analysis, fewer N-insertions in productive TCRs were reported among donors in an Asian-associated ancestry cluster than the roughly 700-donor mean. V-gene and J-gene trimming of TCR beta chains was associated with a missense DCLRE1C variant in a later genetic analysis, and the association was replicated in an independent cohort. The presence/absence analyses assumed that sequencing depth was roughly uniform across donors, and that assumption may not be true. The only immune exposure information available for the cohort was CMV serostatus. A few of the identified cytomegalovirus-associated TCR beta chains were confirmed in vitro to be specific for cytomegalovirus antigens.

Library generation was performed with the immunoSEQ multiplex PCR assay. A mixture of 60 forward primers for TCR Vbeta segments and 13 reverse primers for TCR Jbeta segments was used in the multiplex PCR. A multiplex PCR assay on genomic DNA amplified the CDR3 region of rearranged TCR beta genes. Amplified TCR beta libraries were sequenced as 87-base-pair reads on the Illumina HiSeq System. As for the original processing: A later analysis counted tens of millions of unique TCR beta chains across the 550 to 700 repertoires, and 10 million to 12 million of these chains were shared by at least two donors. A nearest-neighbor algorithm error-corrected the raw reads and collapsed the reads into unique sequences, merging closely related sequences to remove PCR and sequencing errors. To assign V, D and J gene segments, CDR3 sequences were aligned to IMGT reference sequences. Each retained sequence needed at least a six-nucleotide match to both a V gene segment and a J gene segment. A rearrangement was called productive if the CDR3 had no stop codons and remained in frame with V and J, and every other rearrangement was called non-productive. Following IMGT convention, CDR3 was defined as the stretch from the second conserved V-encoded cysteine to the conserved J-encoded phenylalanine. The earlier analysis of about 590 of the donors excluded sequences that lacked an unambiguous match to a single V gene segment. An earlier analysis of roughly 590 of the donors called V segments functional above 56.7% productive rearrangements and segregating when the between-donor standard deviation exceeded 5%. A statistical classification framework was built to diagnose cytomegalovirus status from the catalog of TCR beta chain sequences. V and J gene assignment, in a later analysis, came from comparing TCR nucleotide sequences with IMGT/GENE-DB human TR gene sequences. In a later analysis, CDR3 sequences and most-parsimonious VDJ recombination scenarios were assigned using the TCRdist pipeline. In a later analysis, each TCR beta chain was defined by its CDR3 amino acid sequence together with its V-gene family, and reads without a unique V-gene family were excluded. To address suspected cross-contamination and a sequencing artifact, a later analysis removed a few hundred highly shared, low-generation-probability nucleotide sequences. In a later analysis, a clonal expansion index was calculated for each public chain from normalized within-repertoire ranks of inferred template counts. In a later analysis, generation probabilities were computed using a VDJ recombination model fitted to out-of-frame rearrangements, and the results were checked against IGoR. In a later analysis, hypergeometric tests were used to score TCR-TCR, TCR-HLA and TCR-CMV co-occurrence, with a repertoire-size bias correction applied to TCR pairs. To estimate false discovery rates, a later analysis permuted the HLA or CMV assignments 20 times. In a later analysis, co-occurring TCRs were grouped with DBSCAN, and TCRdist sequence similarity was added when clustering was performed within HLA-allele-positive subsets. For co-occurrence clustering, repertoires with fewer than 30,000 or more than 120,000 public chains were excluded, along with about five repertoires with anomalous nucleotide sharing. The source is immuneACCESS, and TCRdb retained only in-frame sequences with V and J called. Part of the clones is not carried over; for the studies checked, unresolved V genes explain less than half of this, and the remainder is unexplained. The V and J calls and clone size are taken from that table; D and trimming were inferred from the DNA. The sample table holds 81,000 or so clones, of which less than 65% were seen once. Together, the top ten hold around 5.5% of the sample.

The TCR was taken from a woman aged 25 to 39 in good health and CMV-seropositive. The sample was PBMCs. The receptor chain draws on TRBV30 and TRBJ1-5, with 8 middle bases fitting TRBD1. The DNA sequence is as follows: TGTGCCTGGAGTACTACCGGGACAGGCAAACAGCCCCAGCATTTT. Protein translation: CAWSTTGTGKQPQHF.